This passage covers 18 T cell receptor beta chains from one sample sequenced in a study of T cells expressing NK-cell markers. TCRdb re-called the 5' RACE reads and catalogs CDR3 proteins one per entry, DNA excluded. The table lists about 460,000 distinct CDR3 sequences. Sequencing was performed on blood T cells: a sorted CD56 or NKG2C T cell subset, CD4+ or CD8+ T cells, or bulk PBMC T cells (not recorded which). These receptor sequences come from a woman aged 45-65 years in good health.

The chain joins TRBV27 to TRBJ1-3. CDR3 length equals 14 residues. Per germline, CDR1 MNHEY and CDR2 SMNVEV (reference sequence). CDR3 protein: CASSLSHSGNTIYF.

This rearrangement joins TRBV6-5 to TRBJ1-1. Per the germline V gene, CDR1 is MNHEY and CDR2 is SVGAGI. This CDR3 contains 11 residues. CDR3 sequence reads: CASSYGYEAFF.

J is TRBJ2-7 and V is TRBV20-1; TCRdb outputs TRBD1, but without DNA this stays unchecked. From germline, CDR1 is DFQATT and CDR2 SNEGSKA (reference sequence). This CDR3 has 16 residues. CDR3 in amino acids: CSARDVPQGPASEQYF.

The rearrangement uses TRBV29-1 and TRBJ2-1. This CDR3 contains 14 residues. In germline, CDR1 is SQVTM, CDR2 ANQGSEA. The CDR3 spells CSVPSASSYNEQFF.

The chain couples TRBV27 to TRBJ2-7; TCRdb's D call of TRBD1 is untestable without DNA. There are 14 residues in the CDR3. Germline V lookup: CDR1 MNHEY, CDR2 SMNVEV (reference sequence). This chain's CDR3 is CASSLGRVNYEQYF.

The chain is built from TRBV5-6 and TRBJ2-7; with no DNA, the TCRdb D assignment of TRBD1 cannot be verified. There are 14 residues in the CDR3. The germline gives CDR1 SGHDT, CDR2 YYEEEE. CDR3 in amino acids: CASRITGEAYEQYF.

The chain joins TRBV15 to TRBJ2-3; TCRdb indicates TRBD1, and absent DNA this call remains unverified. The V gene's germline CDR1 is LNHNV and CDR2 YYDKDF (reference sequence). The CDR3 contains 16 residues. CDR3 in amino acids: CATSRRDRDPTDTQYF. Filled out from reference TRBV15 and TRBJ2-3, the complete variable domain reads DAMVIQNPRYQVTQFGKPVTLSCSQTLNHNVMYWYQQKSSQAPKLLFHYYDKDFNNEADTPDNFQSRRPNTSFCFLDIRSPGLGDTAMYLCATSRRDRDPTDTQYFGPGTRLTVL.

The chain has TRBV6-2 or TRBV6-3 and TRBJ2-7; the TCRdb call, TRBD1, lacks DNA for checking. Germline values: CDR1 MNHEY, CDR2 SVGEGT. The CDR3 has 16 residues. CDR3 protein: CASSEFRDSNTYEQYF.

The chain carries TRBV20-1 and TRBJ2-6; as DNA is missing, the TRBD1 call by TCRdb cannot be tested. This CDR3 is 17 amino acids long. CDR1 is DFQATT, CDR2 SNEGSKA, per germline (reference sequence). The CDR3 loop is CSARVPGISSGANVLTF.

The V gene is TRBV7-8, the J gene TRBJ2-6. The germline CDR1 and CDR2 sequences are SGHVS and FQNEAQ. This CDR3 contains 16 residues. CDR3 region: CASSLLTYSGANVLTF.

The gene calls are TRBV29-1 and TRBJ1-1. CDR3 size: 13 residues. The germline CDR1 and CDR2 sequences are SQVTM and ANQGSEA. The chain's CDR3 is CSVSRAQNTEAFF.

The genes are TRBV30 and TRBJ2-1; checking the TCRdb D call of TRBD1 is not possible without DNA. Germline V gene lookup returns CDR1 GTSNPN and CDR2 SVGIG (reference sequence). This CDR3 has 11 amino acids. CDR3 in amino acids: CAWSRGHEQFF.

The chain is built from TRBV15 and TRBJ2-5; the TCRdb call, TRBD1, lacks DNA for checking. The CDR3 sequence is 14 residues long. CDR1 is LNHNV and CDR2 is YYDKDF in the germline V gene (reference sequence). CDR3 protein: CATSPWDSQETQYF.

The gene calls are TRBV6-1 and TRBJ1-5; lacking DNA, the TRBD1 call made by TCRdb goes unchecked. Germline V gives CDR1 MNHNS, CDR2 SASEGT. CDR3 length: 16 amino acids. The CDR3 protein is CASSEALGQGNQPQHF.

The CDR3 is CAWSVQRQETQYF. The chain joins TRBV30 to TRBJ2-5. CDR1 GTSNPN and CDR2 SVGIG come from the germline V gene (reference sequence). The CDR3 is made up of 13 amino acids. Combining the CDR3 with reference TRBV30 and TRBJ2-5 gives the whole variable domain SQTIHQWPATLVQPVGSPLSLECTVEGTSNPNLYWYRQAAGRGLQLLFYSVGIGQISSEVPQNLSASRPQDRQFILSSKKLLLSDSGFYLCAWSVQRQETQYFGPGTRLLVL.

V and J are TRBV12-3 or TRBV12-4 and TRBJ2-1; TCRdb names TRBD1, which stays unverified in the absence of DNA. This CDR3 comprises 15 residues. This chain's CDR3 is CASTVQGIAGTEQFF.

This chain links TRBV7-9 with TRBJ1-5. There are 11 residues in the CDR3. Germline assignment: CDR1 SEHNR and CDR2 FQNEAQ (reference sequence). The CDR3 sequence is CASRRTGPQHF.

The chain couples TRBV7-9 to TRBJ2-1; TCRdb gives TRBD1 as the D gene, but with no DNA this cannot be confirmed. Germline V lookup: CDR1 SEHNR, CDR2 FQNEAQ (reference sequence). The CDR3 is 14 amino acids. CDR3 in amino acids: CASSLGVVTNEQFF.